This T cell receptor (beta chain) was obtained from a study of regulatory T cells in long-lasting Graves disease. At the level of the study: Patients with new Graves' disease had used antithyroid drugs below 3 months.

Study-level results: It was in persistent disease that TRBV28, TRBJ1-2 and TRBJ2-5 were favored. Whereas new patients shared 970 or so public clonotypes, persistent patients shared more, at 2,741.

Time point denoted: newly diagnosed GD, antithyroid drugs for less than 3 months. From RNA extracted from PBMCs, the TCR library was made. Construction of TCR beta libraries relied on iRepertoire HTBI primers and on Arm-PCR targeting CDR3 regions. Original processing methods: From all samples, identification returned approximately 14 TRBJ and approximately 67 TRBV segments. TCRdb reprocessed the multiplex PCR reads via MiXCR and lists one record per CDR3 protein. TCRdb's processing, not the authors' own work, is the source of the V and J calls. This sample has under 300,000 distinct CDR3 sequences, with roughly 18% found just once. There are many counts of this clonotype. What it binds is not known. The CDR3 has 16 residues. The germline V and J ends were trimmed by 4 bases and 5 bases, with 19 bases remaining between them. The V gene's germline CDR1 is LNHDA and CDR2 SQIVND (reference sequence).

The clonotype originates from a female donor with Graves disease. The chain links TRBV19 to TRBJ2-3; tentative D call: TRBD2 (5 bases). This material consisted of peripheral blood mononuclear cells (PBMCs), taken at new diagnosis, from a patient treated with antithyroid drugs. In DNA form, the CDR3 reads TGTGCCAGTAGTACCGGGCGGCAGGCGAGGGAAGATACGCAGTATTTT. It encodes CASSTGRQAREDTQYF.